This T cell receptor beta chain was documented in a study of neurological immune-mediated disorders. Study-level points and caveats: TCR-beta repertoires seemed private in all groups, with no expanded CDR3 amino acid sequences shared.

There were 800,000 to 1,000,000 CD4+ or CD8+ T cells used in the sorted libraries. This clonotype was detected many times. Its specificity is not known. cDNA synthesis was performed by 5'RACE with 10-nucleotide random UMIs. TCRdb reprocessed the 5' RACE reads with MiXCR, giving one entry per CDR3 protein. The data show roughly 13,000 distinct CDR3 sequences, less than 7.5% seen once. The sequenced material came from CD8+ T cells from blood. The clonotype comes from a woman aged 40 to 50 in good health.

CDR3 protein: CASSLAAIYGYTF. Here the CDR3 DNA reads TGCGCCAGCAGCTTGGCAGCAATCTATGGCTACACCTTC. The rearrangement links TRBV5-1 to TRBJ1-2, with D uncertain. V shed 0 bases and J shed 4 bases, with 7 bases lying between them. The V gene's germline CDR1 is SGHRS and CDR2 YFSETQ. CDR3 length equals 13 residues.